In its sample, the clone carrying this T cell receptor beta chain was seen once. This sample is drawn from a study of blood T cell repertoires in COVID-19. TCRdb's table, derived via immunoSEQ multiplex PCR, lists solely in-frame clones and lacks some. The sample holds approximately 69,000 clones, around 90% seen once. V lost 3 bases and J 2 bases, leaving 15 bases between the germline ends. The germline V gene encodes CDR1 SGHRS and CDR2 YFSETQ. This CDR3 region has 15 residues. The sequence was collected from a man aged 50-59 years with acute or convalescent COVID-19. Source material: peripheral blood. The J gene is TRBJ2-7, the V gene TRBV5-1; possible D gene TRBD1, 5 bases. The CDR3 bases are TGCGCCAGCAGCTGGTCAGGGATCACCGCCTACGAGCAGTACTTC. Protein sequence: CASSWSGITAYEQYF. Full variable domain (outside the CDR3, taken from reference TRBV5-1 and TRBJ2-7): KAGVTQTPRYLIKTRGQQVTLSCSPISGHRSVSWYQQTPGQGLQFLFEYFSETQRNKGNFPGRFSGRQFSNSRSEMNVSTLELGDSALYLCASSWSGITAYEQYFGPGTRLTVT.